One and the same sample provided the 7 T cell receptor beta chains below, sequenced in a study of regulatory T cells in long-lasting Graves disease. Arm-PCR with iRepertoire HTBI primers amplified the CDR3 regions for these TCR beta libraries. TCRdb processed the multiplex PCR reads anew with MiXCR; each CDR3 protein has one entry. The sample lists roughly 360,000 distinct CDR3 sequences; approximately 12% were seen once. Regarding time point: newly diagnosed GD, antithyroid drugs for less than 3 months. Following extraction of RNA from PBMCs, that RNA was used to make the TCR library. A further study also used this sample, focusing on T cells in Graves' hyperthyroidism and ophthalmopathy.

The specimen was peripheral blood mononuclear cells (PBMCs), collected at new diagnosis, from a patient treated with antithyroid drugs. Receptor source: a woman between 18 and 29 years old with Graves disease.

The J gene is TRBJ1-2, the V gene TRBV4-3; D is unresolved. V was cut by 6 bases and J by 7 bases, with 21 bases left in between. This CDR3 has 15 residues. Germline V gene sequence: CDR1 LGHNA, CDR2 YSLEER. The CDR3 protein is CASRETSSILRGYTF. The CDR3 DNA sequence: TGCGCCAGCAGGGAGACATCGTCTATACTTCGTGGCTACACCTTC.

This clonotype was seen repeatedly, ten times or more. J is TRBJ2-2 and V is TRBV2; a weak D match, TRBD1 (6 bases). Germline V CDR1 and CDR2: SNHLY, FYNNEI. V was pared by 3 bases and J by 12 bases, with 14 bases between. The CDR3 runs 13 residues. CDR3 protein: CASSEVSGAKLFF. For the CDR3, the DNA is TGTGCCAGCAGTGAGGTGTCAGGGGCGAAGCTGTTTTTT.

The chain links TRBV12-3 or TRBV12-4 to TRBJ1-2; tentative D call: TRBD1 (5 bases). Trimming took 6 bases from V and 5 from J, leaving 19 bases between them. The CDR3 is 15 amino acids. CDR3 region: CASSDVRDWAYGYTF. Here the CDR3 DNA reads TGTGCCAGCAGCGATGTCCGGGACTGGGCATATGGCTACACCTTC.

This clonotype was counted at least ten times. This rearrangement joins TRBV6-5 to TRBJ1-1; D unresolved. V lost 2 bases to trimming and J lost 4 bases, with 11 bases between them. CDR3 length equals 14 residues. Per the germline V gene, CDR1 is MNHEY and CDR2 is SVGAGI. CDR3 nucleotide sequence: TGTGCCAGCAGTTACGGGGAGCGGGGCACTGAAGCTTTCTTT. This encodes CASSYGERGTEAFF.

This clonotype was detected ten times or more. The CDR3 DNA reads TGTGCCTGGAGCCTTCCGGGAGGGAACTATGGCTACACCTTC. Translating it yields CAWSLPGGNYGYTF. The rearrangement uses TRBV30 and TRBJ1-2; no clear D. This CDR3 is built from 14 residues. Germline assignment: CDR1 GTSNPN and CDR2 SVGIG (reference sequence). The ends were cut back, 3 bases at V and 2 bases at J, with 13 bases in the middle.

A note on this clonotype: A read error is the likely source, as a far larger clone sits one nucleotide away. The genes are TRBV28 and TRBJ2-1; 7 bases align to TRBD1. Near its end, the DNA agrees better with TRBJ2-4, so the J call may be wrong. Germline CDR1 MDHEN, CDR2 SYDVKM. The CDR3 sequence is 15 residues long. The CDR3 coding sequence is TGTGCCAGCAGTTCACACAGGGCAGGGGGTGACACTCAGTACTTC. Encoded protein: CASSSHRAGGDTQYF.

This clonotype was detected only once. This chain connects TRBV20-1 to TRBJ2-5, with 8 bases matching TRBD2. V dropped 0 bases and J dropped 3; count of bases not matched to a gene: 6. CDR1 and CDR2 (germline): DFQATT, SNEGSKA (reference sequence). This CDR3 has 15 residues. For the CDR3, the DNA is TGCAGTGCTAGAGATGGCGCGGGAGGAAAAGAGACCCAGTACTTC. Amino acid sequence: CSARDGAGGKETQYF.